The clone carrying this T cell receptor (beta chain) appeared a few times. The antigen is unknown. A lack of ophthalmopathy progression within 18 months defined stable Graves' hyperthyroidism. The sample originates from a study of T cells in Graves' hyperthyroidism and ophthalmopathy. Overall study results and limits: Ophthalmopathy was distinguished from stable hyperthyroidism by 13 V-J signatures.

The CDR3 is 13 residues long. Deletions cut 4 bases from V and 0 bases from J, with 7 bases between. Germline V lookup: CDR1 SGHVS, CDR2 FNYEAQ. Template material for amplifying TCR beta CDR3 regions consisted of RNA transcripts. In the first-round RT-PCR of the TCR CDR3, the HTBI primer set was used. Each CDR3 protein is one row after TCRdb ran MiXCR on the multiplex PCR reads. This table holds about 290,000 distinct CDR3 sequences, roughly an eighth found once. The receptor was isolated from a woman aged 40 to 50 with Graves' hyperthyroidism. The sequenced sample was blood. This sequence joins TRBV7-6 and TRBJ2-7; maybe TRBD1 (6 bases). Here the CDR3 reads CASSWDISYEQYF. Written as DNA, the CDR3 is TGTGCCAGCAGCTGGGACATCTCCTACGAGCAGTACTTC.